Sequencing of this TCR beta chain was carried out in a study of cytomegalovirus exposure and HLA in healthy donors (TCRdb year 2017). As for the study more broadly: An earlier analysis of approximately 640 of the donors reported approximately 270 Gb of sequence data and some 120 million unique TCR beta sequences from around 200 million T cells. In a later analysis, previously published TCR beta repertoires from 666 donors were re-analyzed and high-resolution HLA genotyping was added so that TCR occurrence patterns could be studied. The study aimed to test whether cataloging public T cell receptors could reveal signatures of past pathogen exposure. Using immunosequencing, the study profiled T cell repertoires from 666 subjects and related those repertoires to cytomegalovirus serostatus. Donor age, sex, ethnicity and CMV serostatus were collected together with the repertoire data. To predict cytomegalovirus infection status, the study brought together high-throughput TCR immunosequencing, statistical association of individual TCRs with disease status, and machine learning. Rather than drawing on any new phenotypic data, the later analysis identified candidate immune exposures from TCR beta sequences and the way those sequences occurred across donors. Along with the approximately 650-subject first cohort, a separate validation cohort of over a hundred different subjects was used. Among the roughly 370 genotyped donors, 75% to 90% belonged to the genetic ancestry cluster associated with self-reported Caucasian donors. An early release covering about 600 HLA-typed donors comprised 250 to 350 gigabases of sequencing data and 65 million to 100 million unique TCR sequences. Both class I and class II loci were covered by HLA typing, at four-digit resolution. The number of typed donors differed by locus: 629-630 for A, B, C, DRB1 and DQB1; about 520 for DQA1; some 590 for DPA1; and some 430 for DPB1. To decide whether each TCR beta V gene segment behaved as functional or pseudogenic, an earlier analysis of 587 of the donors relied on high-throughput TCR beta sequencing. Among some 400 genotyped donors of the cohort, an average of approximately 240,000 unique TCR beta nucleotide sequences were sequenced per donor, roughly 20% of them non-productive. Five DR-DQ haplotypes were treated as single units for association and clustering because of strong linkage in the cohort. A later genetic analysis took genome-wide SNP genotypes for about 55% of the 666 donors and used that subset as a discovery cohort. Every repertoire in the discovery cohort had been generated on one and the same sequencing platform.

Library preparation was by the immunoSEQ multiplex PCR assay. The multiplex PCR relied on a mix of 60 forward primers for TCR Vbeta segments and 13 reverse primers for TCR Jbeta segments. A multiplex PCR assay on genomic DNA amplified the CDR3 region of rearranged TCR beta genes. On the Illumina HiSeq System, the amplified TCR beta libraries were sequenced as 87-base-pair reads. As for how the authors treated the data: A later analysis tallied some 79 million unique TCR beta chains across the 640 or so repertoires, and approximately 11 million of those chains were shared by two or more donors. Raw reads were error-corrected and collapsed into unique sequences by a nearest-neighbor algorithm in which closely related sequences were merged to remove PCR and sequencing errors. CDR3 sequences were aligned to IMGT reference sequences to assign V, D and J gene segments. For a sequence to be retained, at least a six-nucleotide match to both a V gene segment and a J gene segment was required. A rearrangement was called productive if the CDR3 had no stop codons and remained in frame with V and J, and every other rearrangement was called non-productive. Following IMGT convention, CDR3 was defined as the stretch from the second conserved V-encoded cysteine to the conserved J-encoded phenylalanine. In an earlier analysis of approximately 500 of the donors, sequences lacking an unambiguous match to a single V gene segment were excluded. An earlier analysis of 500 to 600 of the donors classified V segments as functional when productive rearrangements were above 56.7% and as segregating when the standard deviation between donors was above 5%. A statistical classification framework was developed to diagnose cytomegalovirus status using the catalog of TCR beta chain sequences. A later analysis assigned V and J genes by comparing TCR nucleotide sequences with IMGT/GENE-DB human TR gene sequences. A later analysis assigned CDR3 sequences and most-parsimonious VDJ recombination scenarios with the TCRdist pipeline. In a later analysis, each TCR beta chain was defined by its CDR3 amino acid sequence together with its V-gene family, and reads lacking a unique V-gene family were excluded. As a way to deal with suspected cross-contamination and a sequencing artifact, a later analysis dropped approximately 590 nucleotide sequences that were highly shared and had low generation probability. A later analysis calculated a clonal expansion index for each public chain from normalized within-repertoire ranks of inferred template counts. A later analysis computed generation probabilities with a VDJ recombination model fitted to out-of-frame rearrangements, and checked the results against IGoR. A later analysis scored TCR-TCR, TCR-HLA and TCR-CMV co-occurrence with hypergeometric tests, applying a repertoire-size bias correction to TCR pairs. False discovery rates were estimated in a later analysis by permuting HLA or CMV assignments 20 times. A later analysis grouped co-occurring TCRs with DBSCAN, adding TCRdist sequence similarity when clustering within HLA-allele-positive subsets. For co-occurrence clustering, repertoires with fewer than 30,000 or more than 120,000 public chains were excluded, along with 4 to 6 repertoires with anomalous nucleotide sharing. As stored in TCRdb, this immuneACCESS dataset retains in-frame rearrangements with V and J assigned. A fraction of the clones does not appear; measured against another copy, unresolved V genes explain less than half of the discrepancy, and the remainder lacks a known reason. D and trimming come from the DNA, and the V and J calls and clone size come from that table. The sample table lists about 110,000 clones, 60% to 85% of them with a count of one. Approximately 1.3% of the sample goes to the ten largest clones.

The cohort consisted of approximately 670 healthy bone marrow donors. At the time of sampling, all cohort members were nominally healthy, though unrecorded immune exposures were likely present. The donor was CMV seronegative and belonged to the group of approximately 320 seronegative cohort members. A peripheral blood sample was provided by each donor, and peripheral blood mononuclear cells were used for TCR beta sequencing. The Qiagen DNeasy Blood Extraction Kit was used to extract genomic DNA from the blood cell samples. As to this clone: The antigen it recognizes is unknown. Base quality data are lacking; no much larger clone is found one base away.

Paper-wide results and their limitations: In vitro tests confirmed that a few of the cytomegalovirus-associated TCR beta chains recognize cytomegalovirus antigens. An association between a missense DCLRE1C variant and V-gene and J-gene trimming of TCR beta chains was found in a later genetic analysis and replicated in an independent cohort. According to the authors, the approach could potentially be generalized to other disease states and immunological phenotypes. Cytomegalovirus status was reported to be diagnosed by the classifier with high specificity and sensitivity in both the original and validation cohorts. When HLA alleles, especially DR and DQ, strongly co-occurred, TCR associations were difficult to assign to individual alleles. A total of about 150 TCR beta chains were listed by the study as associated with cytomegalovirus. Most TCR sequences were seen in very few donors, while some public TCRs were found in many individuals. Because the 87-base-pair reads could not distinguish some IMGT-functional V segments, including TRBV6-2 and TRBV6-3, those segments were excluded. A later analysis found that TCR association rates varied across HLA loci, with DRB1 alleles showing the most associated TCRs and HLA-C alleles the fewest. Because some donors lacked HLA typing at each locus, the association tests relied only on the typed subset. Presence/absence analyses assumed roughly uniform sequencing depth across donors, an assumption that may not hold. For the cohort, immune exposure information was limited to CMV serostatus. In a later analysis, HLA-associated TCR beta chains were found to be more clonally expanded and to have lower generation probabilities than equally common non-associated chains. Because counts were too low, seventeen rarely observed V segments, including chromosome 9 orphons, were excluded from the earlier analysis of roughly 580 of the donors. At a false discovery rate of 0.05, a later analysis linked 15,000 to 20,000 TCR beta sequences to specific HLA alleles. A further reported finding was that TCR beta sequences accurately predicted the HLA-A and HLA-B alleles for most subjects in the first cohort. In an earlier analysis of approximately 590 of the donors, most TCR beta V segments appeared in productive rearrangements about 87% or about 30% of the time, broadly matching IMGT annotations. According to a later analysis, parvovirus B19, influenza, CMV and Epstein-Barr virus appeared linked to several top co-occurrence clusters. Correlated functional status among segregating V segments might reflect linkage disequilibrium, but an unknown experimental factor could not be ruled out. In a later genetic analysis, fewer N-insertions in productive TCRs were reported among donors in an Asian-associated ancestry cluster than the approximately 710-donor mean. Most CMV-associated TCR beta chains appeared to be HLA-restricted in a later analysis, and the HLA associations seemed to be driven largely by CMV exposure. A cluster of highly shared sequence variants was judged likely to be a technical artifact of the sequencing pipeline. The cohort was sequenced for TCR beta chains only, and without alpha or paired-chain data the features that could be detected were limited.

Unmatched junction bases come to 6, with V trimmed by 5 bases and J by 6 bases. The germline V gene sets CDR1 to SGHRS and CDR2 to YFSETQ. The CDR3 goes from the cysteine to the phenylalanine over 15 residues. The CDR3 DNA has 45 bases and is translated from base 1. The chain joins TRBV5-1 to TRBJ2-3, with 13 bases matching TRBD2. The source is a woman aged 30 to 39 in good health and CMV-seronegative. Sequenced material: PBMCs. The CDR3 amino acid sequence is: CASRSGLAGSDTQYF. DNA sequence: TGCGCCAGCAGGTCGGGACTAGCGGGGTCGGATACGCAGTATTTT. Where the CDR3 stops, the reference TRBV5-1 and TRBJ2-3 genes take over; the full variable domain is KAGVTQTPRYLIKTRGQQVTLSCSPISGHRSVSWYQQTPGQGLQFLFEYFSETQRNKGNFPGRFSGRQFSNSRSEMNVSTLELGDSALYLCASRSGLAGSDTQYFGPGTRLTVL.